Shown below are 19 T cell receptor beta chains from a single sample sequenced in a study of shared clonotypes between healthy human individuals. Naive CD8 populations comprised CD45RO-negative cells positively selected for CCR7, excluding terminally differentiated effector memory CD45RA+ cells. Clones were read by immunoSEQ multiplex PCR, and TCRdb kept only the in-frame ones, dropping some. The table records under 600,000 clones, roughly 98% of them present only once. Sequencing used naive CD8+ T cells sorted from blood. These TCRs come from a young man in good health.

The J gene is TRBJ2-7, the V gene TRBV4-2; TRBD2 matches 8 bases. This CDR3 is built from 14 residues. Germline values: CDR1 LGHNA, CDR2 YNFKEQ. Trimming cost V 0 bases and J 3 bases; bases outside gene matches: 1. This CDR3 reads CASSQELAGYEQYF. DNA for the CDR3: TGTGCCAGCAGCCAAGAGCTAGCGGGCTACGAGCAGTACTTC.

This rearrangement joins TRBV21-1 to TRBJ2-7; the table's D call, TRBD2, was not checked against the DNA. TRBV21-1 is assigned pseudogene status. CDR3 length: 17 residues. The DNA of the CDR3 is TGTGCCAGCAGCAACTCACCATCATTAGGAACTACCTACGAGCAGTACTTC. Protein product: CASSNSPSLGTTYEQYF.

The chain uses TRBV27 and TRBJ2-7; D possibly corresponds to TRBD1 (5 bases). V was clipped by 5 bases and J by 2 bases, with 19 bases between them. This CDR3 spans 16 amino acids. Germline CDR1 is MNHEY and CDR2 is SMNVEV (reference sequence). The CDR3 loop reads CASSPSDGQLAYEQYF. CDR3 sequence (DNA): TGTGCCAGCAGTCCCTCAGACGGACAACTCGCCTACGAGCAGTACTTC.

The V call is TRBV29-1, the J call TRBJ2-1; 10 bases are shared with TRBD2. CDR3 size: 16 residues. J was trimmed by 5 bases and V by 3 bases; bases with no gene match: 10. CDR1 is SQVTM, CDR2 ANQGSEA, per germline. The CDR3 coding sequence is TGCAGCGTTGACCGGAGAGGACTAGCGGAAAACAATGAGCAGTTCTTC. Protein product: CSVDRRGLAENNEQFF.

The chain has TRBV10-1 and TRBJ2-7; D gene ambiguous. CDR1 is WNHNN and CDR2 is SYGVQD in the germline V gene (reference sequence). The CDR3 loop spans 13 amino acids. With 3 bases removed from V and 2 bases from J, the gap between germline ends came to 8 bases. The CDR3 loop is CASSDNLAYEQYF. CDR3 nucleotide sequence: TGCGCCAGCAGTGACAATCTTGCCTACGAGCAGTACTTC.

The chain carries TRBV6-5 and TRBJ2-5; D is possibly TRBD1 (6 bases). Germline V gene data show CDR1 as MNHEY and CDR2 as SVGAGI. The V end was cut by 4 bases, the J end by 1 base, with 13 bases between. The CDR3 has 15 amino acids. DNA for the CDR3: TGTGCCAGCAGTTCCCGACAGGAGCTCCAAGAGACCCAGTACTTC. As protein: CASSSRQELQETQYF.

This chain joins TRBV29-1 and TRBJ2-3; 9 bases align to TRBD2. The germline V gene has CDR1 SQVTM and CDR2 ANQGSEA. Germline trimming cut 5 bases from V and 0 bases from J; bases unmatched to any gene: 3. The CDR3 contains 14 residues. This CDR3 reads CSVLAGFSTDTQYF. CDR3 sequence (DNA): TGCAGCGTTCTAGCGGGATTTAGCACAGATACGCAGTATTTT.

CDR3 in amino acids: CASSSRRSGNTIYF. The CDR3 DNA follows: TGTGCCAGCAGCTCCAGAAGATCTGGAAACACCATATATTTT. The rearrangement links TRBV11-3 to TRBJ1-3; no definite D call. Trimming left V 4 bases short and J 1 base short, with 8 bases between. CDR3 length equals 14 residues. Germline lookup yields CDR1 SGHNT and CDR2 YENEEA.

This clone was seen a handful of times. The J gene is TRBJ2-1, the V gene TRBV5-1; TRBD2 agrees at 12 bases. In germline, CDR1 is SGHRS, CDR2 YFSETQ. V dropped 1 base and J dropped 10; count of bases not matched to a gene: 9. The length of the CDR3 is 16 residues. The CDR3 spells CASSLHTTSGRGEQFF. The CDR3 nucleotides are TGCGCCAGCAGCTTGCACACGACTAGCGGGAGAGGCGAGCAGTTCTTC.

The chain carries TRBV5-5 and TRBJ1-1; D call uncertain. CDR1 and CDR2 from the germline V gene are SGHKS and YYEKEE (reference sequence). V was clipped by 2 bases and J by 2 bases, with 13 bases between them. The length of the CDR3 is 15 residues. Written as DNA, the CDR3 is TGTGCCAGCAGCTTAGGTTCGGGGTTCAACACTGAAGCTTTCTTT. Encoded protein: CASSLGSGFNTEAFF.

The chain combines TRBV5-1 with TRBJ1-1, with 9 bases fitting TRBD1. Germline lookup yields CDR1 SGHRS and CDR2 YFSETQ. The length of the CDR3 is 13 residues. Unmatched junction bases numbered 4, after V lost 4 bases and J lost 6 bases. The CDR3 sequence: CASSRDRAAEAFF. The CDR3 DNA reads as TGCGCCAGCAGCCGGGACAGGGCGGCTGAAGCTTTCTTT.

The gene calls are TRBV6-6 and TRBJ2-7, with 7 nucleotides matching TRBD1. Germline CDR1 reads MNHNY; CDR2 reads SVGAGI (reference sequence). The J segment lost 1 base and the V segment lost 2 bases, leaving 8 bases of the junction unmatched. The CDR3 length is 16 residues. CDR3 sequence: CASSYTLQGQSYEQYF. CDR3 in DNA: TGTGCCAGCAGTTACACCCTACAGGGGCAGTCCTACGAGCAGTACTTC.

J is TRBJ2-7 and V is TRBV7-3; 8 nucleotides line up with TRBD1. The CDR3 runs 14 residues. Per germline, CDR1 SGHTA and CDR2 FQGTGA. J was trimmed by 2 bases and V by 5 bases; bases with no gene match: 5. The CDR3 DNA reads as TGTGCCAGCAGCCGCGGACAGGGCACCTACGAGCAGTACTTC. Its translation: CASSRGQGTYEQYF.

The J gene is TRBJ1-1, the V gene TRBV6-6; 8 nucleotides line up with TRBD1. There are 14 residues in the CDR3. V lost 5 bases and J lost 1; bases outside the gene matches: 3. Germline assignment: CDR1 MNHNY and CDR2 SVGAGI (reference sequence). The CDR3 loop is CASSQGAGNTEAFF. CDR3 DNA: TGTGCCAGCAGTCAGGGGGCAGGGAACACTGAAGCTTTCTTT.

CDR3 sequence reads: CASSFSGRAQETQYF. CDR3 coding DNA: TGTGCCAGCAGCTTTAGCGGGAGGGCCCAAGAGACCCAGTACTTC. The V call is TRBV13, the J call TRBJ2-5; TRBD2 matches at 11 bases. Looked up from germline, CDR1 is PRHDT and CDR2 is FYEKMQ (reference sequence). V lost 3 bases, J lost 1 base, and 1 base stayed unmatched. CDR3 length: 15 residues.

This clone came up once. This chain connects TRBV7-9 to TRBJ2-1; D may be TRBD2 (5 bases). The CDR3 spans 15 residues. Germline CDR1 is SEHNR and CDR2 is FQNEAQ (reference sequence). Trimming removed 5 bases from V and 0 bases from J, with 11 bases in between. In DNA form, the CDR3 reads TGTGCCAGCAGCCATAGCGAAGGCTCCTACAATGAGCAGTTCTTC. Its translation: CASSHSEGSYNEQFF.

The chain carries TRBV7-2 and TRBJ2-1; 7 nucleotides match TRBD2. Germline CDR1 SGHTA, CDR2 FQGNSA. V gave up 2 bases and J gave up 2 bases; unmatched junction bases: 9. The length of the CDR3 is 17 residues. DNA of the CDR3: TGTGCCAGCAGCTTAACCTTCCGGGAGGCCCCCTACAATGAGCAGTTCTTC. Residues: CASSLTFREAPYNEQFF. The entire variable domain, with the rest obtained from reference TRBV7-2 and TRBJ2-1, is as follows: GAGVSQSPSNKVTEKGKDVELRCDPISGHTALYWYRQSLGQGLEFLIYFQGNSAPDKSGLPSDRFSAERTGGSVSTLTIQRTQQEDSAVYLCASSLTFREAPYNEQFFGPGTRLTVL.

The CDR3 loop reads CASSRSVGLNEQFF. CDR3 in DNA: TGTGCCAGCAGTCGGTCGGTCGGTCTCAATGAGCAGTTCTTC. V is TRBV6-5 and J is TRBJ2-1; D remains unclear. The CDR3 runs to 14 residues. The V gene lost 5 bases and the J gene lost 6 bases, with 14 bases spanning the gap. CDR1 is MNHEY, CDR2 SVGAGI, per germline.

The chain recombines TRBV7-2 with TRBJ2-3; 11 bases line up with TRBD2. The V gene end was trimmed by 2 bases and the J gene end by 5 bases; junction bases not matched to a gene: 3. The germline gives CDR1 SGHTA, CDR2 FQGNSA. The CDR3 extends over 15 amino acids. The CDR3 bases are TGTGCCAGCAGCTTATTTCTAGCGGGAGGAGATACGCAGTATTTT. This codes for CASSLFLAGGDTQYF.